Shown below are 32 T cell receptor beta chains from a single sample sequenced in a study of OX40 agonist ivuxolimab in advanced cancers. Sequenced by immunoSEQ multiplex PCR; TCRdb stores in-frame clones only, minus some. Among fewer than 100,000 clones listed, around nine tenths were seen once. The sample in question was CD4+ or CD8+ T cells sorted from blood, obtained in a trial of the OX40 agonist ivuxolimab. Receptor source: an adult with an advanced solid tumor such as melanoma, head and neck, liver or kidney cancer.

CDR3 bases: TGTGCCAGCAGTGAAACGGGACGCTCAGACTATGGCTACACCTTC. Encoded protein: CASSETGRSDYGYTF. The rearrangement uses TRBV6-1 and TRBJ1-2; D perhaps matches TRBD1 (5 bases). V dropped 2 bases and J dropped 3 bases, with 13 bases sitting between them. CDR3 length equals 15 residues. CDR1 is MNHNS, CDR2 SASEGT, per germline.

The CDR3 loop is CASSQAAGPDYGYTF. CDR3 sequence (DNA): TGCGCCAGCAGCCAAGCAGCGGGGCCCGACTATGGCTACACCTTC. The chain couples TRBV4-1 to TRBJ1-2, with D perhaps matching TRBD1 (5 bases). Germline CDR1 MGHRA, CDR2 YSYEKL. CDR3 size: 15 residues. V lost 1 base and J 3 bases, leaving 12 bases between the germline ends.

This sequence joins TRBV28 and TRBJ1-5; no clear D. The CDR3 length is 14 residues. Per germline, CDR1 MDHEN and CDR2 SYDVKM. V gave up 3 bases and J gave up 1 base, with 7 bases separating them. The CDR3 DNA sequence: TGTGCCAGCAGTTTGGGTGGGAGCAATCAGCCCCAGCATTTT. This gives the protein CASSLGGSNQPQHF.

The CDR3 loop is CASRGGGTRDTQYF. As DNA, the CDR3 is TGTGCCAGCAGGGGGGGAGGTACTCGAGATACGCAGTATTTT. This rearrangement joins TRBV2 to TRBJ2-3; perhaps TRBD2 as D (6 bases). The V end lost 6 bases, the J end lost 5 bases, and 15 bases lay between the germline ends. The CDR3 totals 14 residues. Germline CDR1 SNHLY, CDR2 FYNNEI.

As to this clone: The same CDR3 can be traced to other DNA sequences in this sample. The chain is built from TRBV6-5 and TRBJ1-2; the D is unclear. V lost 4 bases and J 9 bases, leaving 24 bases between the germline ends. Germline V lookup: CDR1 MNHEY, CDR2 SVGAGI. The CDR3 runs to 16 residues. CDR3 DNA sequence: TGTGCCAGCAGTTCCCGCTTCGGACGGGGAGGAGGGAGCTACACCTTC. It translates to CASSSRFGRGGGSYTF.

This rearrangement joins TRBV9 to TRBJ2-1; tentative D call: TRBD2 (6 bases). The V and J ends lost 2 bases and 9 bases respectively, with 18 bases between them. Germline loops: CDR1 SGDLS, CDR2 YYNGEE. CDR3 length: 15 residues. CDR3 region: CASSVRGTAPVEQFF. The CDR3 coding sequence is TGTGCCAGCAGCGTCCGCGGGACCGCCCCGGTTGAGCAGTTCTTC.

This clone is judged medium-sized (0.01 to 0.1%). This chain connects TRBV7-9 to TRBJ1-1, with a tentative D call TRBD1 (5 bases). CDR3 length: 12 amino acids. Germline CDR1 reads SEHNR; CDR2 reads FQNEAQ (reference sequence). V was pared by 6 bases and J by 11 bases, with 16 bases between. For the CDR3, the DNA is TGTGCCAGCAGGCCCCCGGGGGAGGCCGCTTTCTTT. It encodes CASRPPGEAAFF.

J is TRBJ2-7 and V is TRBV5-6; D may be TRBD1 (5 bases). Germline CDR1 reads SGHDT; CDR2 reads YYEEEE. CDR3 length: 14 amino acids. The ends were cut back, 6 bases at V and 2 bases at J, with 15 bases in the middle. CDR3 in amino acids: CASNRKGRAYEQYF. CDR3 sequence (DNA): TGTGCCAGCAATCGAAAAGGCAGGGCCTACGAGCAGTACTTC.

The V gene is TRBV15, the J gene TRBJ2-1, with TRBD1 identical over 12 bases. Germline V CDR1 and CDR2: LNHNV, YYDKDF (reference sequence). This CDR3 has 14 amino acids. With 6 bases clipped from V and 10 bases from J, the junction kept 7 bases outside the gene matches. The CDR3 DNA reads as TGTGCCACCAGGTTCGGGACAGGGGGCGTCGAGCAGTTCTTC. Its protein is CATRFGTGGVEQFF.

The CDR3 loop is CASSLANRGPNEKLFF. The CDR3 DNA reads as TGCGCCAGCAGCTTGGCCAACAGGGGGCCGAATGAAAAACTGTTTTTT. This chain connects TRBV5-1 to TRBJ1-4; the match to TRBD1 covers 9 bases. The CDR3 extends over 16 amino acids. Trimming cost V 0 bases and J 5 bases; bases outside gene matches: 5. CDR1 and CDR2 from the germline V gene are SGHRS and YFSETQ.

V and J are TRBV6-5 and TRBJ2-1; 9 nucleotides match TRBD1. The length of the CDR3 is 15 residues. V trimming: 6 bases; J trimming: 8 bases; junction bases outside the gene matches: 11. Per the germline V gene, CDR1 is MNHEY and CDR2 is SVGAGI. CDR3: CASSQVGQGRDEQFF. In DNA form, the CDR3 reads TGTGCCAGCAGCCAAGTGGGACAGGGTAGAGATGAGCAGTTCTTC.

The chain couples TRBV7-9 to TRBJ1-2; D perhaps matches TRBD1 (6 bases). Germline CDR1 reads SEHNR; CDR2 reads FQNEAQ (reference sequence). The CDR3 runs to 14 residues. V was clipped by 5 bases and J by 7 bases, with 17 bases between them. CDR3 sequence (DNA): TGTGCCAGCAGCCCCCCCCGGGACACCTCTGGCTACACCTTC. Translation gives CASSPPRDTSGYTF.

The chain recombines TRBV6-1 with TRBJ2-2; the D is unclear. The CDR3 loop spans 17 amino acids. CDR1 MNHNS and CDR2 SASEGT come from the germline V gene. Trimming stripped 3 bases from V and 0 bases from J, with 14 bases between. In DNA, the CDR3 is TGTGCCAGCAGTGATCGTCAATTCGCCCCGAACACCGGGGAGCTGTTTTTT. It yields the protein CASSDRQFAPNTGELFF.

The genes are TRBV10-3 and TRBJ1-4, with 8 bases fitting TRBD1. Trimming took 11 bases from V and 0 from J; bases not matched to a gene: 5. Per the germline V gene, CDR1 is ENHRY and CDR2 is SYGVKD. This CDR3 region has 14 residues. The CDR3 DNA follows: TGTGCCGTTGGACAGGGCCCAACTAATGAAAAACTGTTTTTT. Translation: CAVGQGPTNEKLFF.

The chain combines TRBV5-1 with TRBJ2-3, with D possibly being TRBD2 (6 bases). The V end was cut by 1 base, the J end by 3 bases, with 15 bases between. CDR1 is SGHRS and CDR2 is YFSETQ in the germline V gene. The CDR3 covers 16 residues. The CDR3 DNA reads as TGCGCCAGCAGCTTGCTTGGGGGAGGTACGACAGATACGCAGTATTTT. This encodes CASSLLGGGTTDTQYF.

The chain couples TRBV7-2 to TRBJ1-1; possibly TRBD1 for D (5 bases). Germline CDR1 is SGHTA and CDR2 is FQGNSA. The CDR3 consists of 14 residues. V lost 7 bases, J lost 4 bases, and 16 bases lay in between. The CDR3 reads CASTGGAGGTEAFF. The CDR3 DNA sequence: TGTGCCAGCACCGGGGGTGCAGGAGGCACTGAAGCTTTCTTT.

The chain joins TRBV9 to TRBJ1-1; a weak D match, TRBD1 (5 bases). Germline V gene sequence: CDR1 SGDLS, CDR2 YYNGEE. Trimming took 4 bases from V and 11 from J, leaving 18 bases between them. There are 13 residues in the CDR3. As DNA, the CDR3 is TGTGCCAGCAGCAATAGGACGGTGGGGCAGGCTTTCTTT. Translated: CASSNRTVGQAFF.

The chain couples TRBV9 to TRBJ2-4; TRBD1 matches at 8 bases. The germline V gene has CDR1 SGDLS and CDR2 YYNGEE. The CDR3 sequence is 16 residues long. The ends lost 0 bases at V and 3 bases at J; junction bases unmatched: 5. CDR3 bases: TGTGCCAGCAGCGTAGGAGAGGACAGGGTCAAAAACATTCAGTACTTC. It specifies CASSVGEDRVKNIQYF.

This clone was seen only once. The rearrangement uses TRBV5-5 and TRBJ2-2, with 7 positions matching TRBD1. V lost 5 bases and J lost 6; bases outside the gene matches: 4. The CDR3 extends over 13 amino acids. Germline CDR1 is SGHKS and CDR2 is YYEKEE (reference sequence). CDR3 in amino acids: CASSFTGAGELFF. CDR3 bases: TGTGCCAGCAGTTTTACAGGGGCCGGGGAGCTGTTTTTT.

The V gene is TRBV5-1, the J gene TRBJ2-5; 9 positions match TRBD1. The germline V gene has CDR1 SGHRS and CDR2 YFSETQ. V shed 4 bases, J shed 5 bases, and the junction held 9 bases outside the gene matches. This CDR3 has 15 amino acids. The CDR3 loop reads CASSPWTGDRETQYF. The CDR3 region has the DNA TGCGCCAGCAGCCCCTGGACAGGGGATCGGGAGACCCAGTACTTC.

The chain is built from TRBV7-8 and TRBJ1-1, with a possible D match to TRBD1 (6 bases). V lost 5 bases to trimming and J lost 1 base, with 14 bases between them. The CDR3 consists of 15 residues. CDR1 and CDR2 from the germline V gene are SGHVS and FQNEAQ. This CDR3 reads CASSLDSLGNTEAFF. CDR3 nucleotides: TGTGCCAGCAGCCTGGACAGCCTGGGGAACACTGAAGCTTTCTTT.

This clone was seen a single time. This chain uses TRBV19 with TRBJ2-5; 9 bases line up with TRBD1. In germline, CDR1 is LNHDA, CDR2 SQIVND (reference sequence). CDR3 length: 13 amino acids. V gave up 9 bases and J gave up 5 bases; unmatched junction bases: 7. CDR3: CASKQGARETQYF. The CDR3 nucleotides are TGTGCCAGCAAACAGGGGGCGCGGGAGACCCAGTACTTC.

Comments on this clone: The same CDR3 also results from other DNA sequences found in this sample. The genes are TRBV6-5 and TRBJ1-5; D is unclear. CDR1 and CDR2 from the germline V gene are MNHEY and SVGAGI. The ends were cut back, 5 bases at V and 1 base at J, with 6 bases in the middle. The CDR3 totals 13 residues. CDR3 residues: CASSKDSNQPQHF. The CDR3 DNA is TGTGCCAGCAGTAAGGACAGCAATCAGCCCCAGCATTTT.

Concerning this clone itself: Other DNA sequences of this sample code for an identical CDR3. The chain employs TRBV7-9 and TRBJ2-5, with D uncertain. The CDR3 is 11 residues long. In germline, CDR1 is SEHNR, CDR2 FQNEAQ (reference sequence). The V and J ends lost 5 bases and 1 base respectively, with 2 bases between them. DNA of the CDR3: TGTGCCAGCAGCGTCCAAGAGACCCAGTACTTC. Protein sequence: CASSVQETQYF.

This clone was observed a single time. The CDR3 spells CASASSSYEQYF. In DNA form, the CDR3 reads TGTGCCAGCGCCAGCAGCTCCTACGAGCAGTACTTC. The rearrangement links TRBV18 to TRBJ2-7; no clear D gene. The CDR3 is 12 residues long. Trimming stripped 8 bases from V and 0 bases from J, with 8 bases between. CDR1 and CDR2 (germline): KGHSH, LQKENI.

The CDR3 DNA is TGTGCCAGCAGTGAGACCTACAAAACGGGGGAAAAACTGTTTTTT. It is translated as CASSETYKTGEKLFF. The rearrangement links TRBV28 to TRBJ1-4; D not certain. V lost 5 bases and J lost 8, with 18 bases in between. CDR1 is MDHEN, CDR2 SYDVKM, per germline. The CDR3 spans 15 residues.

The V gene is TRBV19, the J gene TRBJ1-1; TRBD1 might be the D (6 bases). Per the germline V gene, CDR1 is LNHDA and CDR2 is SQIVND (reference sequence). Trimming cost V 5 bases and J 10 bases, with 17 bases left between them. This CDR3 is built from 13 residues. The CDR3 DNA follows: TGTGCCAGTAGTCCCGACTACAGGGATAGAGCTTTCTTT. It translates to CASSPDYRDRAFF.

This chain uses TRBV5-1 with TRBJ2-7, with D perhaps TRBD2 (5 bases). In germline, CDR1 is SGHRS, CDR2 YFSETQ. The CDR3 is 12 amino acids. The V end was cut by 4 bases, the J end by 7 bases, with 12 bases between. The CDR3 region is CASSGGGVEQYF. The DNA of the CDR3 is TGCGCCAGCAGCGGAGGAGGTGTGGAGCAGTACTTC.

V usage is TRBV7-9 and J usage is TRBJ2-7; 10 nucleotides align to TRBD1. J gave up 6 bases and V 6 bases, and 5 bases lay outside the gene matches. The CDR3 runs 13 residues. The germline V gene encodes CDR1 SEHNR and CDR2 FQNEAQ (reference sequence). CDR3 amino acids: CASRTGGASEQYF. The CDR3 DNA is TGTGCCAGCAGGACAGGGGGCGCATCCGAGCAGTACTTC.

The V and J genes are TRBV19 and TRBJ1-2; 10 nucleotides match TRBD1. The germline CDR1 and CDR2 sequences are LNHDA and SQIVND (reference sequence). The CDR3 covers 13 residues. The V gene end was trimmed by 6 bases and the J gene end by 8 bases; junction bases not matched to a gene: 6. DNA of the CDR3: TGTGCCAGTAGCGACAGGGGGCGAGTAGGCTACACCTTC. It encodes CASSDRGRVGYTF.

The rearrangement uses TRBV13 and TRBJ2-1; 9 nucleotides line up with TRBD2. The germline V gene has CDR1 PRHDT and CDR2 FYEKMQ (reference sequence). This CDR3 is built from 13 residues. With 5 bases clipped from V and 11 bases from J, the junction kept 7 bases outside the gene matches. DNA of the CDR3: TGTGCCAGCAGCCGGCGGACTAGCGACCAGCAGTTCTTC. Translating gives CASSRRTSDQQFF.

The rearrangement joins TRBV4-3 to TRBJ2-1; TRBD2 matches at 7 bases. The germline CDR1 and CDR2 sequences are LGHNA and YSLEER. Losses at the gene ends were 4 bases for V and 7 bases for J; bases not matched to a gene: 4. The CDR3 contains 13 residues. The CDR3 region is CASSRREFNEQFF. CDR3 sequence (DNA): TGCGCCAGCAGCCGGCGGGAGTTTAATGAGCAGTTCTTC.